The 16 T cell receptor beta chains in this list originate from one sample, sequenced in a study of CD8+CD57+ T cells in acquired aplastic anemia. According to the study, genomic DNA was the template for TCR beta VDJ and CDR3 profiling. MiXCR, applied by TCRdb to the reads, yields one record per CDR3 protein. Of some 120,000 distinct CDR3 sequences listed, over 45% are singletons. The sequenced sample consisted of sorted CD4+, CD8+, or CD8+CD57+ T cells (not recorded which) from PBMCs. Receptors originate from a human donor in good health, serving as a control.

The gene calls are TRBV29-1 and TRBJ1-1; D is uncertain. CDR1 is SQVTM, CDR2 ANQGSEA, per germline. The CDR3 is 13 amino acids. V gave up 7 bases and J gave up 2 bases, with 14 bases separating them. As DNA, the CDR3 is TGCAGCGCCTCGGCGGGGATAAACACTGAAGCTTTCTTT. It encodes CSASAGINTEAFF.

V and J are TRBV2 and TRBJ2-2, with 7 positions matching TRBD1. Germline CDR1 SNHLY, CDR2 FYNNEI. V dropped 5 bases and J dropped 6; count of bases not matched to a gene: 3. This CDR3 is built from 13 residues. The CDR3 sequence: CASSRQGAGELFF. In DNA, the CDR3 is TGTGCCAGCAGTAGGCAGGGGGCCGGGGAGCTGTTTTTT.

This clonotype was recorded many times. The chain uses TRBV20-1 and TRBJ2-4, with a possible D match to TRBD2 (7 bases). Germline values: CDR1 DFQATT, CDR2 SNEGSKA (reference sequence). The CDR3 spans 16 residues. CDR3 nucleotide sequence: TGCAGCGCACACCCGGGGGGCAAGGAGGGCAAAAACATTCAGTACTTC. It encodes CSAHPGGKEGKNIQYF.

This clonotype was picked up many times. This sequence joins TRBV18 and TRBJ2-7; D not certain. V was pared by 1 base and J by 5 bases, with 12 bases between. This CDR3 has 14 amino acids. Germline values: CDR1 KGHSH, CDR2 LQKENI. DNA for the CDR3: TGTGCCAGCTCACCACAGGGTAGTAGAGACGAGCAGTACTTC. It translates to CASSPQGSRDEQYF.

V and J are TRBV20-1 and TRBJ2-1; D ambiguous. This CDR3 spans 14 amino acids. Germline lookup yields CDR1 DFQATT and CDR2 SNEGSKA (reference sequence). V lost 6 bases and J lost 6, with 18 bases in between. The CDR3 sequence is CSASSRPGPNEQFF. The DNA of the CDR3 is TGCAGTGCCAGCAGCCGACCGGGCCCCAATGAGCAGTTCTTC.

The rearrangement joins TRBV20-1 to TRBJ1-1, with 8 bases identical to TRBD1. This CDR3 region has 17 residues. Germline V gene sequence: CDR1 DFQATT, CDR2 SNEGSKA (reference sequence). Trimming removed 3 bases from V and 0 bases from J; junction bases left unmatched: 12. This CDR3 is CSASHRDRRFMNTEAFF. The CDR3, as DNA: TGCAGTGCTAGCCACAGGGACAGGCGATTCATGAACACTGAAGCTTTCTTT.

The chain uses TRBV7-2 and TRBJ1-1; D remains ambiguous. Germline V gene lookup returns CDR1 SGHTA and CDR2 FQGNSA. Trimming cost V 4 bases and J 5 bases, with 11 bases left between them. The CDR3 spans 13 residues. CDR3 protein: CASSWNTGTEAFF. The CDR3, as DNA: TGTGCCAGCAGCTGGAATACGGGAACTGAAGCTTTCTTT.

A note on this clonotype: The CDR3 does not end in the conserved phenylalanine or tryptophan, so this is likely a read error. The chain is built from TRBV7-9 and TRBJ1-6; D is unresolved. The CDR3 sequence is 13 residues long. Trimming shortened V by 2 bases and J by 4 bases, and 3 bases separated the two germline ends. The germline V gene encodes CDR1 SEHNR and CDR2 FQNEAQ (reference sequence). In DNA, the CDR3 is TGTGCCAGCAGCTTAAGGTATAATTCACCCCTCCACCTT. Residues: CASSLRYNSPLHL.

This clonotype appeared many times. The V call is TRBV3-1, the J call TRBJ1-2; TRBD1 matches at 7 bases. With 4 bases clipped from V and 7 bases from J, the junction kept 9 bases outside the gene matches. From germline, CDR1 is LGHDT and CDR2 YNNKEL (reference sequence). The CDR3 is 14 amino acids. CDR3 DNA: TGTGCCAGCAGCCCCCGCAGACAGGGATTTGGCTACACCTTC. Amino acid sequence: CASSPRRQGFGYTF.

The chain employs TRBV10-3 and TRBJ2-6; D call uncertain. The CDR3 extends over 14 amino acids. Trimming left V 3 bases short and J 13 bases short, with 16 bases between. In germline, CDR1 is ENHRY, CDR2 SYGVKD. CDR3 loop: CAISDRQYPRVLTF. CDR3 coding DNA: TGTGCCATCAGTGACCGACAATACCCAAGGGTCCTGACTTTC.

This clonotype was seen ten or more times. The chain uses TRBV19 and TRBJ1-2; 7 bases fit TRBD1. CDR1 is LNHDA, CDR2 SQIVND, per germline (reference sequence). There are 14 residues in the CDR3. The V segment lost 1 base and the J segment 3 bases; nucleotides outside the gene matches: 2. The CDR3 loop reads CASSIGQGDYGYTF. The CDR3 nucleotides are TGTGCCAGTAGTATAGGTCAGGGGGACTATGGCTACACCTTC. Combining the CDR3 with reference TRBV19 and TRBJ1-2 gives the whole variable domain DGGITQSPKYLFRKEGQNVTLSCEQNLNHDAMYWYRQDPGQGLRLIYYSQIVNDFQKGDIAEGYSVSREKKESFPLTVTSAQKNPTAFYLCASSIGQGDYGYTFGSGTRLTVV.

This clonotype has at least ten counts. V is TRBV6-1 and J is TRBJ1-5; 10 bases fit TRBD1. This CDR3 region has 14 residues. V shed 5 bases, J shed 7 bases, and the junction held 5 bases outside the gene matches. Germline CDR1 and CDR2: MNHNS and SASEGT. The CDR3 bases are TGTGCCAGCAGTACTGGACAGGGGGGCCAGCCCCAGCATTTT. As protein: CASSTGQGGQPQHF.

J is TRBJ1-2 and V is TRBV5-1; 9 bases align to TRBD1. The V gene end was trimmed by 4 bases and the J gene end by 6 bases; junction bases not matched to a gene: 7. This CDR3 is 14 amino acids long. The germline V gene encodes CDR1 SGHRS and CDR2 YFSETQ. The CDR3 region is CASSPFGQGNGYTF. The CDR3 region has the DNA TGCGCCAGCAGCCCTTTCGGACAGGGGAATGGCTACACCTTC.

This clonotype was counted ten times or more. This sequence joins TRBV12-3 or TRBV12-4 and TRBJ2-2; D unresolved. The length of the CDR3 is 14 residues. Trimming pared 3 bases from V and 2 bases from J, leaving 7 bases between. The CDR3 protein is CASSLRTNTGELFF. The CDR3 coding sequence is TGTGCCAGCAGTTTGCGAACTAACACCGGGGAGCTGTTTTTT.

As to this clonotype: The conserved phenylalanine or tryptophan is not found at the CDR3 terminus, so this likely reflects a read error. This sequence joins TRBV7-2 and TRBJ2-5; no clear D gene. CDR3 length: 11 residues. Germline V CDR1 and CDR2: SGHTA, FQGNSA. CDR3 nucleotide sequence: TGTGCCAGCAGCCGTCAAGAGGCCCAGTACCTC. Amino acid sequence: CASSRQEAQYL.

V gene TRBV20-1 combines with J gene TRBJ2-7; 10 bases are shared with TRBD2. The V segment lost 3 bases and the J segment 3 bases; nucleotides outside the gene matches: 8. This CDR3 has 15 amino acids. Germline V gives CDR1 DFQATT, CDR2 SNEGSKA (reference sequence). The CDR3 protein is CSASLASGGHYEQYF. The CDR3, as DNA: TGCAGTGCTAGTTTGGCTAGCGGGGGTCACTACGAGCAGTACTTC.